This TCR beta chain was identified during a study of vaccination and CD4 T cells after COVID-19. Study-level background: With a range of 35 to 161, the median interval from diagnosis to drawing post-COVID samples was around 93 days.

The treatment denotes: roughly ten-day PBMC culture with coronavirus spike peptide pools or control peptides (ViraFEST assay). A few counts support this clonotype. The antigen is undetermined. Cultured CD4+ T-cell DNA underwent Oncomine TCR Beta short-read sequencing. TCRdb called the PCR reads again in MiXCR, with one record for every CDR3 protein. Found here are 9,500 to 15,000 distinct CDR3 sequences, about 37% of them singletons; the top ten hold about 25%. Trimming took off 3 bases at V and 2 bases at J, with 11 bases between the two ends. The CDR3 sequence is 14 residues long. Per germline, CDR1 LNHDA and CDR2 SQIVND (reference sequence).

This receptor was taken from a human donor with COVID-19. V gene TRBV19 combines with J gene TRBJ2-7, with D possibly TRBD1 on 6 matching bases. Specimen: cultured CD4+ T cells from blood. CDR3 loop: CASSIRTGTYEQYF. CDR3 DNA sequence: TGTGCCAGTAGTATTCGAACAGGGACCTACGAGCAGTACTTC.